The T cell receptor beta chain described here comes from a study of glioma-infiltrating T cells. Study context: Low-grade gliomas were grade II; glioblastomas were grade IV at initial diagnosis. Target coverage was about 4- to 10-fold for roughly 1 million blood T cells. Regarding the study as a whole: Shared blood CDR3 signature motifs marked patients with low tissue-blood divergence. Tissue-blood divergence was below expectation in non-neoplastic patients, above in gliomas.

Amplification of TCR alpha and beta CDR3 regions from RNA used iRepertoire nested multiplex PCR. TCRdb itself ran the multiplex PCR reads through MiXCR, one entry per CDR3 protein. This sample has roughly 350,000 distinct CDR3 sequences, with about 40% found just once. In regard to this clonotype: As yet, its antigen is unknown.

The germline CDR1 and CDR2 sequences are LGHNA and YNFKEQ. The CDR3 loop spans 15 amino acids. V shed 0 bases and J 8 bases; nucleotides not matched to a gene: 1. The clonotype was recovered from a human donor with low-grade glioma or glioblastoma, undergoing nonglioma brain surgery, or in good health (not recorded which). The material sequenced was glioma tissue, nonneoplastic brain tissue, or PBMCs (not recorded which). The chain has TRBV4-2 and TRBJ2-3; 14 bases are a match to TRBD2. Written as DNA, the CDR3 is TGTGCCAGCAGCCAAGAAGGGACTAGCGGGAGTACGCAGTATTTT. Protein sequence: CASSQEGTSGSTQYF.